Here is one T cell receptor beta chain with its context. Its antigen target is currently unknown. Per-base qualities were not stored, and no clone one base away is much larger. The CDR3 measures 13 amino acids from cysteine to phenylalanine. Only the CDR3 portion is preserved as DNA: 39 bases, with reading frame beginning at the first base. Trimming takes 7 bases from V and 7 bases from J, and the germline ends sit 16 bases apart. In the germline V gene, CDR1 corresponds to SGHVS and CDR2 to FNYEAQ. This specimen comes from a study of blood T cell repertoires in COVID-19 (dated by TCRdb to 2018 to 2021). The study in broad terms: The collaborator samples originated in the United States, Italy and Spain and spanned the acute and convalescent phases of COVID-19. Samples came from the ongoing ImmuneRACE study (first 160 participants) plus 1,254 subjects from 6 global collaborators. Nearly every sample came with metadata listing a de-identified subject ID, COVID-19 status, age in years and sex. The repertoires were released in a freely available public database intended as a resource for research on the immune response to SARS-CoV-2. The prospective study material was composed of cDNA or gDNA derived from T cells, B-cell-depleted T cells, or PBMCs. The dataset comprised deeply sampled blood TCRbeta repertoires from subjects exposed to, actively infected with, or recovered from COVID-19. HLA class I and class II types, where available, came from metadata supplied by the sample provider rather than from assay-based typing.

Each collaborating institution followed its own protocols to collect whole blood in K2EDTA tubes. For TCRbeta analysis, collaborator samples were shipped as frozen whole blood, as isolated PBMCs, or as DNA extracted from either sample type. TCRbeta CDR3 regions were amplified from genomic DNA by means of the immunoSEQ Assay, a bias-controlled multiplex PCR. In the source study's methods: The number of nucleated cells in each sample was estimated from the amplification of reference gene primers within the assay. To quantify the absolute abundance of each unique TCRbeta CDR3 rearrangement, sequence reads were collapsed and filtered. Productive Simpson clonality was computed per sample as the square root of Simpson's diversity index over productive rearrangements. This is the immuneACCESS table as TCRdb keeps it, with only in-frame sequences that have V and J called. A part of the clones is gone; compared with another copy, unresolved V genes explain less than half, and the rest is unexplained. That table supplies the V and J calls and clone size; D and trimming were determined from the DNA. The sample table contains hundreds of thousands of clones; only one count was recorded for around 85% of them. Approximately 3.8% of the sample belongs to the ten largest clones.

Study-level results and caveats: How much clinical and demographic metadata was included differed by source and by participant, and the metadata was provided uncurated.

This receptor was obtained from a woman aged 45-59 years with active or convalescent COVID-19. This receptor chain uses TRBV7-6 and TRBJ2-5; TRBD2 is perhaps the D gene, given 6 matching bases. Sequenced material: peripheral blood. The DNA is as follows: TGTGCCAGCACGGCGGGGCCCCTCAGGACCCAGTACTTC. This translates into CASTAGPLRTQYF.